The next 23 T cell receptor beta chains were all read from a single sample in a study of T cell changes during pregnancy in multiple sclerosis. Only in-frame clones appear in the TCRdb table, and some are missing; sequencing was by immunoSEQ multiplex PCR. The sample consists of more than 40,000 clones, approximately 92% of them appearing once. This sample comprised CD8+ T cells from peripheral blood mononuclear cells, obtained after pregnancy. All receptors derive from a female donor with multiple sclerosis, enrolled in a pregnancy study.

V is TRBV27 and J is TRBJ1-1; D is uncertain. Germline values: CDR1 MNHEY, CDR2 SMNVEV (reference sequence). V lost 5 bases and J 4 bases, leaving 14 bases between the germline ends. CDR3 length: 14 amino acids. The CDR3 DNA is TGTGCCAGCAGTCCGCTACCCCAAAGCACTGAAGCTTTCTTT. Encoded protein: CASSPLPQSTEAFF.

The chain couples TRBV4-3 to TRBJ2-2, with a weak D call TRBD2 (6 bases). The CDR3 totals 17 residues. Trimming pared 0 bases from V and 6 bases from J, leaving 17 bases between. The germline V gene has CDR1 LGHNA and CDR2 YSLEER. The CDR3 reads CASSQDGVFRGSGELFF. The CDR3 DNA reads TGCGCCAGCAGCCAAGATGGGGTTTTCCGGGGGTCCGGGGAGCTGTTTTTT.

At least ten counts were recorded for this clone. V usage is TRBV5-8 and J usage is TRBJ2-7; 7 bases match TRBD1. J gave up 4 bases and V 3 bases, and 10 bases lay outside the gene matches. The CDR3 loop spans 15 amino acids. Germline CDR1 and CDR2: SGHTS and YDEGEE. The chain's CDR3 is CASSSRQGPSYEQYF. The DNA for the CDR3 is TGTGCCAGCAGCTCTCGACAGGGACCGTCGTACGAGCAGTACTTC.

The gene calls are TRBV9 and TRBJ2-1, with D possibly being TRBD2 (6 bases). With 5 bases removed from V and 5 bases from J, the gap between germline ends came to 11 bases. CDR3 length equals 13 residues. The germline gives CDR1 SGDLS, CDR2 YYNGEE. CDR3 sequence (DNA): TGTGCCAGCAGACACTCTAGCGACAATGAGCAGTTCTTC. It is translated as CASRHSSDNEQFF.

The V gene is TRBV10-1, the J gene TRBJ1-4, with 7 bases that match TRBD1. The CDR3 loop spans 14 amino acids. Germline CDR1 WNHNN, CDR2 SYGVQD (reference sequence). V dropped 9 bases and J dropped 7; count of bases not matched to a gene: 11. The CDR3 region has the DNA TGCGCCAGGAGGGCAGGGGGATTCTTTGAAAAACTGTTTTTT. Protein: CARRAGGFFEKLFF.

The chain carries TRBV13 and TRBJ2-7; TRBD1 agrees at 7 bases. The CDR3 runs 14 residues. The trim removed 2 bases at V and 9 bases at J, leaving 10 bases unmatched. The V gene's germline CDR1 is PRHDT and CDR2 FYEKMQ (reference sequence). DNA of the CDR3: TGTGCCAGCAGCTTACGACAGGGTACCGCCCCGCAGTACTTC. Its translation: CASSLRQGTAPQYF.

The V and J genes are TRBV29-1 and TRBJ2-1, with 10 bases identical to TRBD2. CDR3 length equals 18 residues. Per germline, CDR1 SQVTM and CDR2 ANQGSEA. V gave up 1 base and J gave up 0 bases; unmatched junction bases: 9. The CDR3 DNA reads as TGCAGCGTTGAAGGGGTGACTAGCGGGCTCAGCTCCTACAATGAGCAGTTCTTC. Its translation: CSVEGVTSGLSSYNEQFF.

CDR3 amino acids: CAWNLAGYNEQFF. The CDR3 DNA is TGTGCCTGGAACCTAGCCGGCTACAATGAGCAGTTCTTC. The chain recombines TRBV30 with TRBJ2-1, with a possible D match to TRBD2 (5 bases). This CDR3 has 13 residues. Germline V lookup: CDR1 GTSNPN, CDR2 SVGIG (reference sequence). V lost 4 bases and J lost 3, with 10 bases in between.

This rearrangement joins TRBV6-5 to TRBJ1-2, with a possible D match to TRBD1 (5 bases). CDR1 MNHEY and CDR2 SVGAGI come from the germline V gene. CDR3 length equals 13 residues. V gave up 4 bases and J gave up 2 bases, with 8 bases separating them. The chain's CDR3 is CASSLGGNYGYTF. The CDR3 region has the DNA TGTGCCAGCAGTTTGGGGGGGAACTATGGCTACACCTTC.

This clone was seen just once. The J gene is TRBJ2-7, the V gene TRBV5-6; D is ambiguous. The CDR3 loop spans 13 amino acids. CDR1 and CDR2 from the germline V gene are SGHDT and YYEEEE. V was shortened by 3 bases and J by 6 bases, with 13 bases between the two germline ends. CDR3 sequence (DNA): TGTGCCAGCAGCTCGTGGGCGTCAGTCGAGCAGTACTTC. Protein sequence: CASSSWASVEQYF. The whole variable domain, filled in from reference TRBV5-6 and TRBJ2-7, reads DAGVTQSPTHLIKTRGQQVTLRCSPKSGHDTVSWYQQALGQGPQFIFQYYEEEERQRGNFPDRFSGHQFPNYSSELNVNALLLGDSALYLCASSSWASVEQYFGPGTRLTVT.

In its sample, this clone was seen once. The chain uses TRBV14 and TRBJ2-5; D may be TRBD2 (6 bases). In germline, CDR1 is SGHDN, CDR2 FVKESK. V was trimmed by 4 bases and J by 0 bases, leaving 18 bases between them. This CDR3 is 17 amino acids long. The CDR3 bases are TGTGCCAGCAGCCCTACAGCGGGCAGGGAGTACCAAGAGACCCAGTACTTC. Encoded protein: CASSPTAGREYQETQYF.

The CDR3 DNA follows: TGCGCCAGCAGTGAGTCAAACAGGGGCCGACTTGACTTAGCCAAAAACATTCAGTACTTC. As protein: CASSESNRGRLDLAKNIQYF. The gene calls are TRBV10-1 and TRBJ2-4; TRBD1 matches 7 bases. CDR1 and CDR2 (germline): WNHNN, SYGVQD (reference sequence). This CDR3 is 20 amino acids long. J lost 0 bases, V lost 0 bases, and 14 bases had no gene match.

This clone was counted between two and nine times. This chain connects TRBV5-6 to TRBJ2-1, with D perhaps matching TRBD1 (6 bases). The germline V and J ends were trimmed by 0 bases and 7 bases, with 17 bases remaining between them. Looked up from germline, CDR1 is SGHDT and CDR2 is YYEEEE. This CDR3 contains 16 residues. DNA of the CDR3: TGTGCCAGCAGCTTGGAATGGCTAGGGGGACGGAATGAGCAGTTCTTC. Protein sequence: CASSLEWLGGRNEQFF.

In DNA, the CDR3 is TGTGCCAGCAGCGGAAGTAGCGGGAGACGGAATGAGCAGTTCTTC. This encodes CASSGSSGRRNEQFF. The J gene is TRBJ2-1, the V gene TRBV11-3, with 9 bases that match TRBD2. The CDR3 has 15 residues. Per germline, CDR1 SGHNT and CDR2 YENEEA. The V segment lost 5 bases and the J segment 7 bases; nucleotides outside the gene matches: 9.

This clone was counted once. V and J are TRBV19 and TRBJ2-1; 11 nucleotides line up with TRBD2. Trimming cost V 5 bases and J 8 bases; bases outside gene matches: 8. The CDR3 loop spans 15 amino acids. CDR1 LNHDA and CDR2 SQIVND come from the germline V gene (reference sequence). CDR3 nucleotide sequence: TGTGCCAGTAGTCTCACTAGCGGGAGTTTCGATGAGCAGTTCTTC. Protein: CASSLTSGSFDEQFF.

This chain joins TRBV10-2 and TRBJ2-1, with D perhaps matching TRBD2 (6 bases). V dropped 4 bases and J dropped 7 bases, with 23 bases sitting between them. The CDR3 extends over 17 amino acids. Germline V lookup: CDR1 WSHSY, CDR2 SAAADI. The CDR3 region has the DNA TGCGCCAGCAGTGTACGGCTAGCTGGAGGGCCCTCGAATGAGCAGTTCTTC. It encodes CASSVRLAGGPSNEQFF.

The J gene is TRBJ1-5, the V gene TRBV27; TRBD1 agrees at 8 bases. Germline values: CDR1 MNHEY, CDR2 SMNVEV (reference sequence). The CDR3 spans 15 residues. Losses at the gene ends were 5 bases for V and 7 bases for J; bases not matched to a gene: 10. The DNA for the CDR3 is TGTGCCAGCAGTCTAAGACAGGGGAGCTACCAGCCCCAGCATTTT. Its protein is CASSLRQGSYQPQHF.

The DNA of the CDR3 is TGCGCCAGCAGCCAAGACCGGGGACTGACGGAGACCCAGTACTTC. It is translated as CASSQDRGLTETQYF. V usage is TRBV4-1 and J usage is TRBJ2-5; TRBD2 might be the D (6 bases). CDR1 and CDR2 from the germline V gene are MGHRA and YSYEKL. CDR3 length equals 15 residues. V lost 0 bases and J 5 bases, leaving 13 bases between the germline ends.

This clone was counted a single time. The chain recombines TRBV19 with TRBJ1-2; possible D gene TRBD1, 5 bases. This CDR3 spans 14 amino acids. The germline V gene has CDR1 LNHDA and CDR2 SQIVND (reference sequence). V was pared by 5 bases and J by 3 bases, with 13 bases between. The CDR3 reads CASSPDGQHYGYTF. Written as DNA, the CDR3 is TGTGCCAGTAGTCCAGACGGACAACACTATGGCTACACCTTC.

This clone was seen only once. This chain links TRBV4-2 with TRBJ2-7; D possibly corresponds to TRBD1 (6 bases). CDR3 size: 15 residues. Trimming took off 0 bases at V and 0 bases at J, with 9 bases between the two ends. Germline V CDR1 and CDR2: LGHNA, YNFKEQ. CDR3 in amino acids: CASSQETGISYEQYF. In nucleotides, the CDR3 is TGTGCCAGCAGCCAAGAAACAGGGATCTCCTACGAGCAGTACTTC.

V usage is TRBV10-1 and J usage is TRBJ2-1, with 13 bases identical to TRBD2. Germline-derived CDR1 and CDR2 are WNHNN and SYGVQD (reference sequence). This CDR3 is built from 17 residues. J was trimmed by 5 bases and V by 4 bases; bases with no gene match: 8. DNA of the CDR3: TGCGCCAGCAGTGCCCTACTAGCGGGAGGGAGGGACAATGAGCAGTTCTTC. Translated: CASSALLAGGRDNEQFF.

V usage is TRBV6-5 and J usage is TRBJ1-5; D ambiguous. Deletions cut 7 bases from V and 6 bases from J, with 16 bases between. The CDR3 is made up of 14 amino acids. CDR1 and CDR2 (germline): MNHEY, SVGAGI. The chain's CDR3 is CASTQGGEGQPQHF. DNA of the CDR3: TGTGCCAGCACCCAAGGTGGGGAGGGTCAGCCCCAGCATTTT.

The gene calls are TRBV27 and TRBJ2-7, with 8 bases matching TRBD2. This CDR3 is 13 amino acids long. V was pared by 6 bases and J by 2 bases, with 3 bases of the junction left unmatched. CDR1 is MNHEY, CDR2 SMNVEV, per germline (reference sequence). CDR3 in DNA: TGTGCCAGCAGCCAGCGGGAGACCTACGAGCAGTACTTC. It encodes CASSQRETYEQYF.